A single sample gave rise to the 31 T cell receptor beta chains below, sequenced in a study of T cells in Graves' hyperthyroidism and ophthalmopathy. RNA transcripts yielded amplified TCR beta CDR3 regions. RT-PCR in the first round (using the HTBI primer set) targeted the TCR CDR3. TCRdb fed the multiplex PCR reads into MiXCR, producing one record per CDR3 protein. The table shows under 650,000 distinct CDR3 sequences, with around 15% occurring only once. The material sequenced was blood. The receptors were sampled from a woman aged 25 to 45 with Graves' hyperthyroidism.

This clonotype was picked up many times. This rearrangement joins TRBV3-1 to TRBJ1-1; no definite D call. The CDR3 has 13 amino acids. Germline assignment: CDR1 LGHDT and CDR2 YNNKEL (reference sequence). Deletions cut 1 base from V and 3 bases from J, with 6 bases between. The CDR3 here is CASSQVSDTEAFF. In DNA form, the CDR3 reads TGTGCCAGCAGCCAAGTAAGTGACACTGAAGCTTTCTTT.

This chain uses TRBV7-9 with TRBJ1-2; 7 positions match TRBD1. The germline CDR1 and CDR2 sequences are SEHNR and FQNEAQ (reference sequence). J lost 0 bases, V lost 5 bases, and 9 bases had no gene match. There are 16 residues in the CDR3. Written as DNA, the CDR3 is TGTGCCAGCAGCACTACCGGCCAGGGGGCTAACTATGGCTACACCTTC. Translation gives CASSTTGQGANYGYTF. Filled out from reference TRBV7-9 and TRBJ1-2, the complete variable domain reads DTGVSQNPRHKITKRGQNVTFRCDPISEHNRLYWYRQTLGQGPEFLTYFQNEAQLEKSRLLSDRFSAERPKGSFSTLEIQRTEQGDSAMYLCASSTTGQGANYGYTFGSGTRLTVV.

This clonotype came up many times. The rearrangement joins TRBV3-1 to TRBJ2-1; D not certain. V lost 3 bases, J lost 7 bases, and 10 bases lay in between. This CDR3 is built from 13 residues. CDR1 and CDR2 (germline): LGHDT, YNNKEL (reference sequence). CDR3 coding DNA: TGTGCCAGCAGCCATGAGACCCAGAATGAGCAGTTCTTC. Encoded protein: CASSHETQNEQFF.

This clonotype occurred many times. The chain employs TRBV12-3 or TRBV12-4 and TRBJ1-5; D ambiguous. V lost 5 bases to trimming and J lost 11 bases, with 16 bases between them. This CDR3 region has 13 residues. The CDR3, as DNA: TGTGCCAGCAGTCCCCAGGATGGGGAGGCCCAGCATTTT. The encoded protein is CASSPQDGEAQHF.

This clonotype was counted between two and nine times. This rearrangement joins TRBV4-1 to TRBJ1-1; 7 bases match TRBD1. V dropped 7 bases and J dropped 5; count of bases not matched to a gene: 10. Germline assignment: CDR1 MGHRA and CDR2 YSYEKL. The CDR3 is made up of 14 amino acids. The CDR3 DNA sequence: TGCGCCAGCACTCTAGCAGGGGGAGGTACTGAAGCTTTCTTT. Translating it yields CASTLAGGGTEAFF.

The CDR3 region has the DNA TGTGCCAGCAACCATGGAGGGAGGGGCACCGGGGAGCTGTTTTTT. This gives the protein CASNHGGRGTGELFF. This chain links TRBV6-1 with TRBJ2-2; 7 nucleotides match TRBD2. Germline trimming cut 7 bases from V and 4 bases from J; bases unmatched to any gene: 9. CDR1 and CDR2 from the germline V gene are MNHNS and SASEGT. CDR3 length equals 15 residues.

There are a few counts of this clonotype. The chain uses TRBV6-1 and TRBJ1-1; 8 bases line up with TRBD1. Germline V gene sequence: CDR1 MNHNS, CDR2 SASEGT. V shed 4 bases and J 1 base; nucleotides not matched to a gene: 8. This CDR3 spans 16 amino acids. CDR3 amino acids: CASSVWGGTGNTEAFF. The CDR3 DNA follows: TGTGCCAGCAGTGTTTGGGGGGGGACAGGGAACACTGAAGCTTTCTTT.

The rearrangement links TRBV18 to TRBJ1-2; maybe TRBD1 (5 bases). The V gene's germline CDR1 is KGHSH and CDR2 LQKENI. This CDR3 contains 16 residues. The germline V and J ends were trimmed by 5 bases and 3 bases, with 19 bases remaining between them. The CDR3 sequence is CASSYGRGSGDYGYTF. The CDR3 nucleotides read TGTGCCAGCTCATACGGACGGGGGTCGGGGGACTATGGCTACACCTTC.

About this clonotype: A read error may explain this, as a much larger clone is one base away. J is TRBJ2-1 and V is TRBV6-1; no firm D call. Germline V gene data show CDR1 as MNHNS and CDR2 as SASEGT. The CDR3 contains 14 residues. The CDR3 bases are TGTGTCAGCAGTGAGATCTGGCAGGACAATGAGCAGTTCTTC. Encoded protein: CVSSEIWQDNEQFF.

In its sample, this clonotype was seen many times. The chain couples TRBV12-3 or TRBV12-4 to TRBJ1-1; 8 bases are shared with TRBD1. Unmatched junction bases numbered 5, after V lost 5 bases and J lost 0 bases. CDR3 length equals 15 residues. In DNA, the CDR3 is TGTGCCAGCAGTCCTCAGACAGGGGTGAACACTGAAGCTTTCTTT. Translating gives CASSPQTGVNTEAFF.

This clonotype has just a few counts. V and J are TRBV24-1 and TRBJ2-5, with D possibly TRBD2 on 5 matching bases. Germline CDR1 reads KGHDR; CDR2 reads SFDVKD. V lost 4 bases and J lost 5, with 16 bases in between. There are 15 residues in the CDR3. The CDR3 here is CATSERPPRGETQYF. The CDR3 region has the DNA TGTGCCACCAGTGAACGGCCGCCCCGAGGGGAGACCCAGTACTTC.

In this sample, this clonotype turned up a few times. The chain uses TRBV4-3 and TRBJ2-1; 7 bases align to TRBD2. Germline V gene lookup returns CDR1 LGHNA and CDR2 YSLEER. The CDR3 consists of 15 residues. The J segment lost 6 bases and the V segment lost 3 bases, leaving 8 bases of the junction unmatched. CDR3 region: CASSHAPGLLNEQFF. In nucleotides, the CDR3 is TGCGCCAGCAGCCATGCACCGGGACTACTCAATGAGCAGTTCTTC.

The sample holds a few counts of this clonotype. This chain joins TRBV6-2 or TRBV6-3 and TRBJ2-5; 9 bases fit TRBD2. Germline V lookup: CDR1 MNHEY, CDR2 SVGEGT. The CDR3 is 13 residues long. V lost 8 bases, J lost 4 bases, and 5 bases stayed unmatched. For the CDR3, the DNA is TGTGCCAGCGTGGTAGCGGGAGTAGAGACCCAGTACTTC. Its translation: CASVVAGVETQYF.

This clonotype has only a few counts. The DNA for the CDR3 is TGTGCCAGTAGTCCCGGGACAGGGATCGGAGAGCAGTACTTC. Residues: CASSPGTGIGEQYF. V gene TRBV19 combines with J gene TRBJ2-7; 9 bases fit TRBD1. V lost 5 bases to trimming and J lost 7 bases; unmatched junction nucleotides: 9. Per germline, CDR1 LNHDA and CDR2 SQIVND (reference sequence). This CDR3 comprises 14 residues.

This clonotype showed up many times. This rearrangement joins TRBV12-3 or TRBV12-4 to TRBJ1-2; the D is unclear. The CDR3 totals 13 residues. V gave up 0 bases and J gave up 4 bases, with 6 bases separating them. The CDR3 DNA is TGTGCCAGCAGTTTAGCAGTGACCTATGGCTACACCTTC. It codes for CASSLAVTYGYTF.

The genes are TRBV19 and TRBJ2-7; 8 nucleotides align to TRBD2. The V gene's germline CDR1 is LNHDA and CDR2 SQIVND (reference sequence). The V gene end was trimmed by 4 bases and the J gene end by 4 bases; junction bases not matched to a gene: 9. CDR3 length equals 15 residues. CDR3 in DNA: TGTGCCAGTAGTAATATTGCGGGAGGTCTTTACGAGCAGTACTTC. This encodes CASSNIAGGLYEQYF.

This clonotype has only a few counts. The CDR3 nucleotides are TGTGCCTGGAGTGTAAATGGCCTCGATAATTCACCCCTCCACTTT. Translated, it gives CAWSVNGLDNSPLHF. The chain carries TRBV30 and TRBJ1-6; no clear D. The germline V gene has CDR1 GTSNPN and CDR2 SVGIG (reference sequence). Trimming took off 0 bases at V and 5 bases at J, with 11 bases between the two ends. The CDR3 has 15 residues.

The V gene is TRBV11-2, the J gene TRBJ2-3; tentative D call: TRBD1 (6 bases). CDR3 length equals 16 residues. The germline gives CDR1 SGHAT, CDR2 FQNNGV. V lost 1 base to trimming and J lost 2 bases, with 13 bases between them. CDR3 loop: CASSLGAQGPTDTQYF. CDR3 in DNA: TGTGCCAGCAGCTTAGGGGCACAGGGCCCCACAGATACGCAGTATTTT.

This clonotype was seen at least ten times. The V and J genes are TRBV5-8 and TRBJ2-3, with D possibly TRBD2 on 5 matching bases. Germline values: CDR1 SGHTS, CDR2 YDEGEE. The CDR3 spans 15 residues. Deletions cut 4 bases from V and 0 bases from J, with 12 bases between. This chain's CDR3 is CASSLRETSTDTQYF. The CDR3 coding sequence is TGTGCCAGCAGCCTCCGGGAAACTAGCACAGATACGCAGTATTTT.

This clonotype was observed many times. V usage is TRBV5-6 and J usage is TRBJ1-1; possibly TRBD1 for D (5 bases). Germline V gene data show CDR1 as SGHDT and CDR2 as YYEEEE. CDR3 length equals 15 residues. The germline V and J ends were trimmed by 10 bases and 0 bases, with 19 bases remaining between them. The CDR3 DNA follows: TGTGCCGGAGTTATGGGGGACTATATGAACACTGAAGCTTTCTTT. Its protein product is CAGVMGDYMNTEAFF.

The table lists this clonotype with a few counts. V gene TRBV12-3 or TRBV12-4 combines with J gene TRBJ1-1, with D unclear. Trimming removed 3 bases from V and 4 bases from J, with 9 bases in between. CDR3 size: 13 residues. In DNA form, the CDR3 reads TGTGCCAGCAGTTTGGAAGTGAGCACTGAAGCTTTCTTT. Encoded protein: CASSLEVSTEAFF.

In this sample, this clonotype turned up many times. The rearrangement uses TRBV28 and TRBJ2-7; D ambiguous. The germline V and J ends were trimmed by 8 bases and 6 bases, with 5 bases remaining between them. The CDR3 length is 9 residues. CDR1 MDHEN and CDR2 SYDVKM come from the germline V gene. The CDR3 DNA is TGTGCCAGCCGCACCGAGCAGTACTTC. Its translation: CASRTEQYF.

The chain recombines TRBV27 with TRBJ1-2; 7 nucleotides agree with TRBD1. The germline gives CDR1 MNHEY, CDR2 SMNVEV (reference sequence). CDR3 length: 13 amino acids. With V trimmed by 5 bases and J by 4 bases, 4 bases remained unmatched. This CDR3 reads CASSRQGLYGYTF. CDR3 DNA sequence: TGTGCCAGCAGTCGACAGGGTCTCTATGGCTACACCTTC.

This clonotype was counted a few times. This rearrangement joins TRBV6-2 or TRBV6-3 to TRBJ2-1; 9 bases are shared with TRBD2. CDR1 is MNHEY, CDR2 SVGEGT, per germline. The ends lost 7 bases at V and 14 bases at J; junction bases unmatched: 12. CDR3 length: 13 residues. Written as DNA, the CDR3 is TGTGCCAGCAAGCGGGAGGCCCTAGATCGAGAGTTCTTC. It yields the protein CASKREALDREFF.

This clonotype was observed many times. This rearrangement joins TRBV5-1 to TRBJ2-5; no firm D call. Germline CDR1 is SGHRS and CDR2 is YFSETQ. Trimming shortened V by 3 bases and J by 3 bases, and 15 bases separated the two germline ends. The CDR3 has 15 amino acids. In DNA, the CDR3 is TGCGCCAGCAGCTGGCTCCTCGGACCCGAAGAGACCCAGTACTTC. Protein product: CASSWLLGPEETQYF.

This clonotype was observed a handful of times. The CDR3 nucleotides read TGCGCCAGCAGCCGACTAGGTTACAATGAGCAGTTCTTC. Its translation: CASSRLGYNEQFF. The chain employs TRBV4-1 and TRBJ2-1; TRBD2 might be the D (6 bases). CDR1 is MGHRA and CDR2 is YSYEKL in the germline V gene. CDR3 size: 13 residues. V was cut by 4 bases and J by 4 bases, with 8 bases left in between.

This chain connects TRBV20-1 to TRBJ2-4; the D gene is possibly TRBD2 (5 bases). Germline values: CDR1 DFQATT, CDR2 SNEGSKA (reference sequence). V was shortened by 4 bases and J by 3 bases, with 13 bases between the two germline ends. The CDR3 is made up of 14 amino acids. The CDR3 DNA reads TGCAGTGCTACCCCCGACGGACTCAAAAACATTCAGTACTTC. Its protein product is CSATPDGLKNIQYF.

This clonotype was seen at least ten times. The chain links TRBV20-1 to TRBJ2-1, with 9 bases fitting TRBD2. CDR3 length equals 15 residues. J lost 5 bases, V lost 6 bases, and 11 bases had no gene match. In germline, CDR1 is DFQATT, CDR2 SNEGSKA (reference sequence). Written as DNA, the CDR3 is TGCAGTGCCCCGAGTGGACTAGCGAGAGACAATGAGCAGTTCTTC. Its protein is CSAPSGLARDNEQFF.

Comment on this clonotype: One base away lies a much larger clone, so this may be a sequencing read error. The gene calls are TRBV5-1 and TRBJ2-1; TRBD2 aligns across 13 bases. The CDR3 has 15 amino acids. Germline loops: CDR1 SGHRS, CDR2 YFSETQ. This CDR3 reads CVSSRGLAGRNEQFF. The CDR3 coding sequence is TGCGTCAGCAGCCGGGGACTAGCGGGGCGAAATGAGCAGTTCTTC.

This clonotype has at least ten counts. The J gene is TRBJ1-1, the V gene TRBV20-1, with D possibly matching TRBD1 (6 bases). The CDR3 contains 14 residues. Germline CDR1 reads DFQATT; CDR2 reads SNEGSKA (reference sequence). V dropped 3 bases and J dropped 3 bases, with 14 bases sitting between them. This CDR3 is CSASGGRGHTEAFF. CDR3 bases: TGCAGTGCTAGCGGGGGCAGGGGACACACTGAAGCTTTCTTT.

Worth noting for this clonotype: Being one base from a much bigger clone, this may be a read error. The V call is TRBV3-1, the J call TRBJ2-3; TRBD1 aligns across 7 bases. This CDR3 spans 16 amino acids. J was trimmed by 8 bases and V by 2 bases; bases with no gene match: 13. Germline V gives CDR1 LGHDT, CDR2 YNNKEL (reference sequence). As DNA, the CDR3 is TGTGCCAGCAGCCAAATACAAACAGGGGATAAAGGTACGCAGTATTTT. Protein: CASSQIQTGDKGTQYF.